The 21 T cell receptor beta chains below were found in one sample sequenced in a study of T-cell reconstitution after alpha-beta-depleted transplantation in children. The library targeted TCRbeta and was prepared with unique molecular identifiers. TCRdb used MiXCR to reprocess the PCR reads, holding one entry per CDR3 protein. The sample lists about 72,000 distinct CDR3 sequences, 5.5% to 7.5% occurring once. The material sequenced was PBMCs from the stem cell graft donor, taken from the stem cell graft. Every receptor here comes from a human donor who donated a stem cell graft to a child with acute lymphoblastic leukemia.

This clonotype was picked up many times. The chain uses TRBV7-3 and TRBJ1-1; perhaps TRBD1 as D (5 bases). CDR1 and CDR2 (germline): SGHTA, FQGTGA. The CDR3 covers 15 residues. V lost 2 bases, J lost 3 bases, and 13 bases lay in between. The CDR3 coding sequence is TGTGCCAGCAGCTTAGGGGCAGTCCCGGACACTGAAGCTTTCTTT. Protein product: CASSLGAVPDTEAFF.

At least ten counts were recorded for this clonotype. The CDR3 region has the DNA TGTGCCAGCACCCCCGACAGGGGAGGAACTGAAGCTTTCTTT. Its protein is CASTPDRGGTEAFF. V gene TRBV7-9 combines with J gene TRBJ1-1, with 8 nucleotides matching TRBD1. The J segment lost 5 bases and the V segment lost 7 bases, leaving 9 bases of the junction unmatched. The germline V gene encodes CDR1 SEHNR and CDR2 FQNEAQ (reference sequence). CDR3 length: 14 residues. Together with reference TRBV7-9 and TRBJ1-1, the CDR3 gives the full variable domain: DTGVSQNPRHKITKRGQNVTFRCDPISEHNRLYWYRQTLGQGPEFLTYFQNEAQLEKSRLLSDRFSAERPKGSFSTLEIQRTEQGDSAMYLCASTPDRGGTEAFFGQGTRLTVV.

This clonotype has ten or more counts. The V call is TRBV20-1, the J call TRBJ2-1; 12 bases are shared with TRBD2. CDR1 and CDR2 (germline): DFQATT, SNEGSKA (reference sequence). V lost 3 bases to trimming and J lost 7 bases; unmatched junction nucleotides: 7. The CDR3 length is 15 residues. CDR3 sequence reads: CSARWLAGGPNEQFF. As DNA, the CDR3 is TGCAGTGCTAGGTGGCTAGCGGGGGGGCCAAATGAGCAGTTCTTC.

The sample holds many counts of this clonotype. The chain recombines TRBV27 with TRBJ1-2, with TRBD1 as a possible D gene (5 bases). This CDR3 spans 16 amino acids. Germline V gene lookup returns CDR1 MNHEY and CDR2 SMNVEV (reference sequence). Trimming pared 5 bases from V and 1 base from J, leaving 17 bases between. The CDR3 DNA is TGTGCCAGCAGTCTGATACGGGGACGGAATAACTATGGCTACACCTTC. Its protein product is CASSLIRGRNNYGYTF.

The rearrangement uses TRBV10-3 and TRBJ2-5; D may be TRBD1 or TRBD2 (5 bases each). Trimming pared 1 base from V and 3 bases from J, leaving 6 bases between. This CDR3 is built from 13 residues. Germline CDR1 is ENHRY and CDR2 is SYGVKD. The CDR3 reads CAISELGEETQYF. The CDR3 DNA reads as TGTGCCATCAGTGAGTTGGGGGAAGAGACCCAGTACTTC.

In regard to this clonotype: A junction end diverges from the germline sequence, so it may reflect a read error. The CDR3 DNA reads as TGTGCCAGTTCACCCGGACAGGGGGTCTACGAGCAGTACTTC. It yields the protein CASSPGQGVYEQYF. This chain joins TRBV18 and TRBJ2-7; 10 bases are a match to TRBD1. This CDR3 is built from 14 residues. In germline, CDR1 is KGHSH, CDR2 LQKENI.

This clonotype was counted at least ten times. The chain has TRBV27 and TRBJ2-1, with D possibly TRBD2 on 6 matching bases. Deletions cut 3 bases from V and 0 bases from J, with 9 bases between. This CDR3 has 15 amino acids. CDR1 and CDR2 from the germline V gene are MNHEY and SMNVEV (reference sequence). This chain's CDR3 is CASSLAGSSYNEQFF. CDR3 DNA: TGTGCCAGCAGTTTGGCGGGGAGCTCCTACAATGAGCAGTTCTTC.

This clonotype has a count of ten or more. This chain connects TRBV20-1 to TRBJ2-1; possibly TRBD2 for D (6 bases). The V gene lost 4 bases and the J gene lost 3 bases, with 25 bases spanning the gap. The CDR3 is 18 amino acids. CDR1 is DFQATT and CDR2 is SNEGSKA in the germline V gene (reference sequence). DNA of the CDR3: TGCAGTGCTAAGAAGGAGGGCGATGACCCCAAAGACTACAATGAGCAGTTCTTC. Translated: CSAKKEGDDPKDYNEQFF.

There are many counts of this clonotype. This chain uses TRBV25-1 with TRBJ2-5; D tentatively reads TRBD1 or TRBD2 (5 bases each). Germline V gene data show CDR1 as MGHDK and CDR2 as SYGVNS. This CDR3 is 11 amino acids long. V lost 6 bases to trimming and J lost 5 bases, with 7 bases between them. The CDR3 here is CASRGRETQYF. The CDR3 nucleotides are TGTGCCAGCAGGGGACGCGAGACCCAGTACTTC.

The chain recombines TRBV29-1 with TRBJ1-3, with TRBD1 identical over 7 bases. The V and J ends lost 6 bases and 0 bases, in that order; junction bases with no gene match: 8. This CDR3 region has 15 residues. Germline CDR1 SQVTM, CDR2 ANQGSEA. The CDR3 spells CSVWASGGSGNTIYF. The CDR3 DNA sequence: TGCAGCGTGTGGGCCTCAGGGGGCTCTGGAAACACCATATATTTT.

This clonotype was observed a few times. The J gene is TRBJ2-2, the V gene TRBV6-1; D is perhaps TRBD1 (5 bases). CDR1 is MNHNS, CDR2 SASEGT, per germline. This CDR3 spans 14 amino acids. The germline V and J ends were trimmed by 6 bases and 5 bases, with 13 bases remaining between them. CDR3 amino acids: CASRPGSGTGELFF. In DNA, the CDR3 is TGTGCCAGCAGGCCAGGGTCCGGGACCGGGGAGCTGTTTTTT.

V is TRBV18 and J is TRBJ2-6, with D possibly TRBD2 on 6 matching bases. CDR1 and CDR2 (germline): KGHSH, LQKENI. The CDR3 extends over 16 amino acids. V lost 2 bases and J lost 2, with 10 bases in between. This CDR3 is CASSPIGGAGANVLTF. Here the CDR3 DNA reads TGTGCCAGCTCACCAATCGGCGGGGCTGGGGCCAACGTCCTGACTTTC. The whole variable domain, filled in from reference TRBV18 and TRBJ2-6, reads NAGVMQNPRHLVRRRGQEARLRCSPMKGHSHVYWYRQLPEEGLKFMVYLQKENIIDESGMPKERFSAEFPKEGPSILRIQQVVRGDSAAYFCASSPIGGAGANVLTFGAGSRLTVL.

This clonotype was detected ten times or more. The chain employs TRBV7-9 and TRBJ2-5; D is uncertain. Germline assignment: CDR1 SEHNR and CDR2 FQNEAQ (reference sequence). The CDR3 loop spans 12 amino acids. Trimming pared 4 bases from V and 4 bases from J, leaving 7 bases between. The CDR3 loop reads CASSSHLETQYF. CDR3 sequence (DNA): TGTGCCAGCAGCTCCCATTTAGAGACCCAGTACTTC.

This clonotype appeared many times. This chain uses TRBV10-3 with TRBJ2-7; 9 nucleotides line up with TRBD1. CDR3 length: 16 amino acids. V lost 6 bases and J lost 3; bases outside the gene matches: 12. CDR1 is ENHRY, CDR2 SYGVKD, per germline. The CDR3 loop reads CAISPPGDRAVYEQYF. CDR3 sequence (DNA): TGTGCCATCAGCCCTCCGGGGGACAGGGCGGTCTACGAGCAGTACTTC.

This clonotype was seen ten or more times. The rearrangement joins TRBV6-2 or TRBV6-3 to TRBJ2-3; 12 bases map to TRBD2. CDR1 is MNHEY, CDR2 SVGEGT, per germline. CDR3 size: 16 residues. The trim removed 6 bases at V and 5 bases at J, leaving 9 bases unmatched. The CDR3 here is CASSRLAGEGKDTQYF. Here the CDR3 DNA reads TGTGCCAGCAGCCGACTAGCGGGGGAGGGTAAAGATACGCAGTATTTT.

This clonotype turned up a few times. The chain employs TRBV10-3 and TRBJ1-6; weak D call: TRBD1 (5 bases). CDR1 is ENHRY and CDR2 is SYGVKD in the germline V gene. V shed 2 bases and J shed 7 bases, with 9 bases lying between them. The CDR3 length is 14 residues. The CDR3 region is CAISETGMNSPLHF. In nucleotides, the CDR3 is TGTGCCATCAGTGAGACAGGAATGAATTCACCCCTCCACTTT.

The CDR3 region is CASSGRATNYGYTF. The CDR3 DNA reads as TGTGCCAGCAGCGGCAGGGCTACTAACTATGGCTACACCTTC. The chain uses TRBV5-4 and TRBJ1-2; weak D call: TRBD1 (5 bases). Germline lookup yields CDR1 SGHNT and CDR2 YYREEE (reference sequence). The V end lost 4 bases, the J end lost 0 bases, and 10 bases lay between the germline ends. The CDR3 runs 14 residues.

This clonotype came up a few times. The J gene is TRBJ2-5, the V gene TRBV5-4; D is uncertain. The V gene's germline CDR1 is SGHNT and CDR2 YYREEE (reference sequence). V lost 1 base to trimming and J lost 3 bases, with 13 bases between them. The CDR3 consists of 15 residues. Written as DNA, the CDR3 is TGTGCCAGCAGCTTGAAGACTTACGCGGAAGAGACCCAGTACTTC. Translating gives CASSLKTYAEETQYF.

This clonotype was detected a few times. The CDR3 DNA reads as TGTGCCACCAGTGATTTAACGGCGGGGGTCGGAGAAGATACGCAGTATTTT. This encodes CATSDLTAGVGEDTQYF. The chain employs TRBV24-1 and TRBJ2-3; the match to TRBD2 covers 7 bases. Germline lookup yields CDR1 KGHDR and CDR2 SFDVKD. The ends lost 1 base at V and 5 bases at J; junction bases unmatched: 11. The CDR3 runs 17 residues.

This clonotype was seen repeatedly, ten times or more. The J gene is TRBJ2-3, the V gene TRBV28; D uncertain. V gave up 3 bases and J gave up 0 bases, with 13 bases separating them. This CDR3 comprises 16 residues. Germline-derived CDR1 and CDR2 are MDHEN and SYDVKM. This CDR3 is CASSFRRISSTDTQYF. DNA of the CDR3: TGTGCCAGCAGTTTTAGAAGAATTTCCAGCACAGATACGCAGTATTTT. The variable domain in full, with the rest retrieved from reference TRBV28 and TRBJ2-3, is DVKVTQSSRYLVKRTGEKVFLECVQDMDHENMFWYRQDPGLGLRLIYFSYDVKMKEKGDIPEGYSVSREKKERFSLILESASTNQTSMYLCASSFRRISSTDTQYFGPGTRLTVL.

This clonotype appeared many times. This rearrangement joins TRBV12-3 or TRBV12-4 to TRBJ1-1; weak D call: TRBD1 (5 bases). The CDR3 consists of 13 residues. The V and J ends lost 5 bases and 4 bases respectively, with 11 bases between them. CDR3 loop: CASSPWGGTEAFF. The CDR3 bases are TGTGCCAGCAGTCCGTGGGGGGGCACTGAAGCTTTCTTT.